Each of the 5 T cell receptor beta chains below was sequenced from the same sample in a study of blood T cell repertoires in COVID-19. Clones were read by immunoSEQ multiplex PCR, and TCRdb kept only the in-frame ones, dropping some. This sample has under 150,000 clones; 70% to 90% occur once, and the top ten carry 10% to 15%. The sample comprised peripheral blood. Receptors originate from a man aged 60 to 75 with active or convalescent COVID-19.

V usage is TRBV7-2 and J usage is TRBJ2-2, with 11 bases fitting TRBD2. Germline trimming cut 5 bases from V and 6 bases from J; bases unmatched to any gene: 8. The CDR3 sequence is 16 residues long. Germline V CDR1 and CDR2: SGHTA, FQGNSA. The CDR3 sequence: CASSHRSGRGAGELFF. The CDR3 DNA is TGTGCCAGCAGCCACCGTAGCGGGAGGGGGGCCGGGGAGCTGTTTTTT.

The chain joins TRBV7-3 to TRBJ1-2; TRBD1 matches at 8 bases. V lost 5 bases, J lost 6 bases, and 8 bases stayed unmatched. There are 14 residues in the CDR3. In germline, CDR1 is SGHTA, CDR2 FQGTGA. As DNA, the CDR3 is TGTGCCAGCAGCCCAGGGACCAGGGGGCATGGCTACACCTTC. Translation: CASSPGTRGHGYTF.

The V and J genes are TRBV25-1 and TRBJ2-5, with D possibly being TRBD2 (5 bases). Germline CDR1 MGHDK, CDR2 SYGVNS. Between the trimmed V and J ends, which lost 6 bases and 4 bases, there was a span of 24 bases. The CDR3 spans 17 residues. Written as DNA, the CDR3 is TGTGCCAGCAGAACACTCCGGGCGGGTTCCGAGGTAGAGACCCAGTACTTC. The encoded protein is CASRTLRAGSEVETQYF.

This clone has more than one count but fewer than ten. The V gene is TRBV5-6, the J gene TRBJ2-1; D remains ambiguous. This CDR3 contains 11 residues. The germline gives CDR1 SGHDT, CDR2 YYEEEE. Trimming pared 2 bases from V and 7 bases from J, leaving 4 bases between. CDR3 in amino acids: CASSFQNEQFF. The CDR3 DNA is TGTGCCAGCAGCTTTCAGAATGAGCAGTTCTTC. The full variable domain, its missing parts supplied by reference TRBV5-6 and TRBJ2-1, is DAGVTQSPTHLIKTRGQQVTLRCSPKSGHDTVSWYQQALGQGPQFIFQYYEEEERQRGNFPDRFSGHQFPNYSSELNVNALLLGDSALYLCASSFQNEQFFGPGTRLTVL.

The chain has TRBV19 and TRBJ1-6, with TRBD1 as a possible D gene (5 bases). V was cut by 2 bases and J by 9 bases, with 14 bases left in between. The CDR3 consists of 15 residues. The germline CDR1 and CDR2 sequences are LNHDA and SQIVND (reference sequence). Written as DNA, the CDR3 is TGTGCCAGTAGTATATCGGCAGGGTCGGGTTCACCCCTCCACTTT. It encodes CASSISAGSGSPLHF.